Following are 12 T cell receptor beta chains from one sample sequenced in a study of blood T cell repertoires in COVID-19. Assay: immunoSEQ multiplex PCR; the TCRdb copy retains only in-frame clones and omits some. This table has tens of thousands of clones, roughly 90% appearing once. The sequenced material came from peripheral blood. These receptors were collected from a human donor with active COVID-19. The donor label of this sample is uncertain.

V and J are TRBV7-9 and TRBJ1-1; TRBD1 aligns across 7 bases. CDR1 SEHNR and CDR2 FQNEAQ come from the germline V gene (reference sequence). CDR3 length: 13 amino acids. The ends lost 6 bases at V and 4 bases at J; junction bases unmatched: 5. CDR3 loop: CASSSEGATEAFF. The CDR3 DNA follows: TGTGCCAGCAGTAGCGAGGGGGCCACTGAAGCTTTCTTT.

This sequence joins TRBV18 and TRBJ2-5; 10 nucleotides line up with TRBD2. CDR3 length: 14 amino acids. J lost 5 bases, V lost 6 bases, and 6 bases had no gene match. From germline, CDR1 is KGHSH and CDR2 LQKENI. The CDR3 is CASSPSGGWETQYF. Here the CDR3 DNA reads TGTGCCAGCTCGCCTAGCGGGGGTTGGGAGACCCAGTACTTC.

The genes are TRBV27 and TRBJ2-2, with 8 positions matching TRBD2. Germline V gene data show CDR1 as MNHEY and CDR2 as SMNVEV (reference sequence). V lost 2 bases and J lost 5; bases outside the gene matches: 10. This CDR3 is built from 17 residues. The CDR3 nucleotides are TGTGCCAGCAGTTTAGCCGCCTGGACTAGCCTAACCGGGGAGCTGTTTTTT. It codes for CASSLAAWTSLTGELFF.

The sample holds one count of this clone. The chain employs TRBV27 and TRBJ2-3, with D perhaps matching TRBD2 (6 bases). The CDR3 contains 14 residues. V lost 6 bases and J lost 1, with 11 bases in between. CDR1 MNHEY and CDR2 SMNVEV come from the germline V gene (reference sequence). Here the CDR3 reads CASSAGWGTDTQYF. CDR3 nucleotide sequence: TGTGCCAGCAGCGCGGGGTGGGGCACAGATACGCAGTATTTT.

The J gene is TRBJ1-5, the V gene TRBV6-5; weak D call: TRBD1 (6 bases). From germline, CDR1 is MNHEY and CDR2 SVGAGI. This CDR3 comprises 13 residues. Trimming left V 5 bases short and J 7 bases short, with 12 bases between. As DNA, the CDR3 is TGTGCCAGCAGTCCGACGGGGGGCCAGCCCCAGCATTTT. Its protein product is CASSPTGGQPQHF.

V is TRBV7-9 and J is TRBJ1-2; tentatively, D is TRBD1 (6 bases). Trimming left V 1 base short and J 0 bases short, with 12 bases between. Germline V gives CDR1 SEHNR, CDR2 FQNEAQ (reference sequence). The CDR3 spans 16 residues. The DNA of the CDR3 is TGTGCCAGCAGCTTAGATGGCAGGGGTTCTAACTATGGCTACACCTTC. It codes for CASSLDGRGSNYGYTF.

The chain employs TRBV18 and TRBJ2-2; 7 bases match TRBD1. With 8 bases clipped from V and 4 bases from J, the junction kept 7 bases outside the gene matches. Germline CDR1 and CDR2: KGHSH and LQKENI. This CDR3 contains 14 residues. This CDR3 reads CASVRDRITGELFF. The CDR3 DNA reads as TGTGCCAGCGTCCGGGACAGAATCACCGGGGAGCTGTTTTTT.

The chain is built from TRBV25-1 and TRBJ2-5; 9 nucleotides align to TRBD1. The CDR3 covers 15 residues. With V trimmed by 4 bases and J by 2 bases, 5 bases remained unmatched. The germline CDR1 and CDR2 sequences are MGHDK and SYGVNS. The CDR3 sequence: CASSAWDRAQETQYF. The CDR3 nucleotides read TGTGCCAGCAGTGCTTGGGACAGGGCTCAAGAGACCCAGTACTTC.

The rearrangement uses TRBV6-5 and TRBJ2-2; TRBD1 aligns across 7 bases. The CDR3 has 13 residues. V lost 10 bases and J lost 6; bases outside the gene matches: 8. Germline V CDR1 and CDR2: MNHEY, SVGAGI. Written as DNA, the CDR3 is TGTGCCACCGGACAGGCTCGTCCCGGGGAGCTGTTTTTT. Its translation: CATGQARPGELFF.

J is TRBJ1-6 and V is TRBV5-4; D is uncertain. This CDR3 is 14 amino acids long. The V end lost 4 bases, the J end lost 8 bases, and 13 bases lay between the germline ends. Germline V gives CDR1 SGHNT, CDR2 YYREEE (reference sequence). The CDR3: CASSRGISDSPLHF. The CDR3 nucleotides are TGTGCCAGCAGCCGGGGTATTTCAGATTCACCCCTCCACTTT.

J is TRBJ1-3 and V is TRBV5-4; D not resolved. Trimming left V 1 base short and J 4 bases short, with 21 bases between. The germline CDR1 and CDR2 sequences are SGHNT and YYREEE (reference sequence). The CDR3 is 18 residues long. This chain's CDR3 is CASSLRSEGKVWGNTIYF. CDR3 coding DNA: TGTGCCAGCAGCTTGCGATCGGAGGGAAAAGTTTGGGGAAACACCATATATTTT. Variable domain in full (rest from reference TRBV5-4 and TRBJ1-3): ETGVTQSPTHLIKTRGQQVTLRCSSQSGHNTVSWYQQALGQGPQFIFQYYREEENGRGNFPPRFSGLQFPNYSSELNVNALELDDSALYLCASSLRSEGKVWGNTIYFGEGSWLTVV.

The rearrangement joins TRBV18 to TRBJ2-2, with TRBD1 matching 10 bases. Trimming at V came to 3 bases and at J to 3 bases, leaving 10 bases not matched to a gene. Per germline, CDR1 KGHSH and CDR2 LQKENI. The CDR3 extends over 18 amino acids. CDR3 in DNA: TGTGCCAGCTCACCTCTAACCCTGACAGGGGGCTACACCGGGGAGCTGTTTTTT. Translating it yields CASSPLTLTGGYTGELFF.